The 18 T cell receptor beta chains presented below share a single source sample, sequenced in a study of blood T cell repertoires in COVID-19. Profiled with immunoSEQ multiplex PCR; TCRdb holds only in-frame clones, not every one. The sample yields 95,000 to 110,000 clones, over 75% seen once. Sequencing was carried out using peripheral blood. All receptors derive from a human donor in a cohort sampled during active COVID-19.

The chain carries TRBV3-1 (or the pseudogene TRBV3-2) and TRBJ1-1; possible D gene TRBD1, 6 bases. The V and J ends lost 4 bases and 6 bases respectively, with 12 bases between them. Germline V gene sequence: CDR1 LGHDT, CDR2 YNNKEL (reference sequence). This CDR3 spans 13 amino acids. The CDR3 spells CASSLRGGPEAFF. CDR3 DNA sequence: TGTGCCAGCAGCCTCAGGGGTGGGCCTGAAGCTTTCTTT.

The rearrangement uses TRBV5-5 and TRBJ2-7; 10 nucleotides agree with TRBD2. The CDR3 loop spans 14 amino acids. The germline V gene has CDR1 SGHKS and CDR2 YYEKEE (reference sequence). Unmatched junction bases numbered 7, after V lost 5 bases and J lost 5 bases. CDR3 sequence: CASRLLAGVDEQYF. The CDR3 nucleotides are TGTGCCAGCAGACTCCTAGCGGGAGTTGACGAGCAGTACTTC.

The CDR3 DNA reads TGTGCCAGCCTCAGCGGGAGGGACAATGAGCAGTTCTTC. It codes for CASLSGRDNEQFF. The chain has TRBV2 and TRBJ2-1; TRBD2 matches 10 bases. The CDR3 has 13 amino acids. Looked up from germline, CDR1 is SNHLY and CDR2 is FYNNEI. With 8 bases clipped from V and 5 bases from J, the junction kept 3 bases outside the gene matches.

The chain employs TRBV6-1 and TRBJ1-2; D call uncertain. The V end lost 2 bases, the J end lost 8 bases, and 12 bases lay between the germline ends. The length of the CDR3 is 13 residues. CDR1 is MNHNS and CDR2 is SASEGT in the germline V gene. The CDR3 reads CASSELGVSGYTF. CDR3 DNA: TGTGCCAGCAGTGAATTGGGCGTTTCGGGCTACACCTTC.

The chain employs TRBV5-1 and TRBJ2-7; D perhaps matches TRBD1 (6 bases). Trimming took off 3 bases at V and 1 base at J, with 14 bases between the two ends. Germline CDR1 and CDR2: SGHRS and YFSETQ. The CDR3 is made up of 15 amino acids. This CDR3 reads CASSYSGTSSYEQYF. As DNA, the CDR3 is TGCGCCAGCAGCTACTCCGGGACATCATCCTACGAGCAGTACTTC.

This chain connects TRBV29-1 to TRBJ1-1, with D unresolved. Germline lookup yields CDR1 SQVTM and CDR2 ANQGSEA. V lost 4 bases, J lost 4 bases, and 13 bases lay in between. This CDR3 comprises 13 residues. This chain's CDR3 is CSVVYNIRTEAFF. The CDR3 DNA follows: TGCAGCGTTGTTTATAACATTCGCACTGAAGCTTTCTTT.

V and J are TRBV2 and TRBJ1-3; 7 positions agree with TRBD1. Germline lookup yields CDR1 SNHLY and CDR2 FYNNEI. This CDR3 has 15 residues. J lost 0 bases, V lost 5 bases, and 4 bases had no gene match. Written as DNA, the CDR3 is TGTGCCAGCAGTCGGGACAGATACTCTGGAAACACCATATATTTT. This translates into CASSRDRYSGNTIYF.

The V gene is TRBV3-1 (or the pseudogene TRBV3-2), the J gene TRBJ2-1; no clear D gene. This CDR3 contains 12 residues. V was pared by 4 bases and J by 7 bases, with 8 bases between. The germline V gene encodes CDR1 LGHDT and CDR2 YNNKEL (reference sequence). DNA for the CDR3: TGTGCCAGCAGCCTAGCATATAATGAGCAGTTCTTC. It translates to CASSLAYNEQFF.

The V and J genes are TRBV11-2 and TRBJ2-1, with 7 bases aligning to TRBD1. With V trimmed by 8 bases and J by 2 bases, 3 bases remained unmatched. The CDR3 is 13 residues long. The V gene's germline CDR1 is SGHAT and CDR2 FQNNGV. The CDR3 DNA sequence: TGTGCCAGCCGGGACAGCCCCTACAATGAGCAGTTCTTC. Translation: CASRDSPYNEQFF.

In its sample, this clone was seen once. The rearrangement uses TRBV19 and TRBJ2-1; possibly TRBD1 for D (5 bases). The V gene's germline CDR1 is LNHDA and CDR2 SQIVND (reference sequence). Trimming cost V 5 bases and J 4 bases, with 21 bases left between them. The CDR3 extends over 17 amino acids. The CDR3: CASSLLSQGRIYNEQFF. The CDR3 bases are TGTGCCAGTAGTCTTCTGTCCCAGGGAAGGATTTACAATGAGCAGTTCTTC. The complete variable domain, with remaining parts taken from reference TRBV19 and TRBJ2-1, reads DGGITQSPKYLFRKEGQNVTLSCEQNLNHDAMYWYRQDPGQGLRLIYYSQIVNDFQKGDIAEGYSVSREKKESFPLTVTSAQKNPTAFYLCASSLLSQGRIYNEQFFGPGTRLTVL.

This clone was counted once. This chain joins TRBV7-9 and TRBJ1-2, with 9 positions matching TRBD1. Germline trimming cut 3 bases from V and 3 bases from J; bases unmatched to any gene: 2. This CDR3 spans 14 amino acids. Germline CDR1 is SEHNR and CDR2 is FQNEAQ (reference sequence). This CDR3 is CASSLGQGHYGYTF. The CDR3, as DNA: TGTGCCAGCAGCTTGGGACAGGGACACTATGGCTACACCTTC.

This chain uses TRBV6-5 with TRBJ1-2; D gene uncertain. The CDR3 length is 15 residues. Germline values: CDR1 MNHEY, CDR2 SVGAGI. V was pared by 6 bases and J by 4 bases, with 18 bases between. The CDR3 protein is CASRVAHSESYGYTF. The CDR3, as DNA: TGTGCCAGCAGGGTCGCCCACTCCGAAAGCTATGGCTACACCTTC.

This chain connects TRBV7-8 to TRBJ2-1; 11 positions agree with TRBD2. CDR1 and CDR2 (germline): SGHVS, FQNEAQ. Germline trimming cut 1 base from V and 9 bases from J; bases unmatched to any gene: 2. The CDR3 is 14 amino acids. CDR3 protein: CASSLGLAGFEQFF. CDR3 bases: TGTGCCAGCAGCTTAGGACTAGCGGGATTTGAGCAGTTCTTC.

The chain uses TRBV7-2 and TRBJ2-7, with 7 bases matching TRBD2. Germline values: CDR1 SGHTA, CDR2 FQGNSA. V lost 3 bases and J lost 2; bases outside the gene matches: 7. The CDR3 totals 15 residues. The chain's CDR3 is CASSLGEGITYEQYF. The CDR3 coding sequence is TGTGCCAGCAGCTTGGGGGAGGGGATTACCTACGAGCAGTACTTC.

This sequence joins TRBV20-1 and TRBJ1-1, with D maybe TRBD1 (6 bases). This CDR3 spans 11 amino acids. With 6 bases removed from V and 10 bases from J, the gap between germline ends came to 15 bases. The germline CDR1 and CDR2 sequences are DFQATT and SNEGSKA (reference sequence). This CDR3 is CSAPGGPSAFF. The DNA of the CDR3 is TGCAGTGCCCCGGGGGGGCCGTCAGCTTTCTTT.

This clone showed up just once. CDR3 nucleotide sequence: TGTGCCAGCAGCGCCGACACTAGTTTCCCCCCTGTCGAGCAGTACTTC. This translates into CASSADTSFPPVEQYF. The chain is built from TRBV9 and TRBJ2-7, with D tentatively TRBD2 (5 bases). This CDR3 region has 16 residues. V dropped 3 bases and J dropped 6 bases, with 22 bases sitting between them. Looked up from germline, CDR1 is SGDLS and CDR2 is YYNGEE.

The J gene is TRBJ2-5, the V gene TRBV9; TRBD1 might be the D (6 bases). Germline CDR1 is SGDLS and CDR2 is YYNGEE. Trimming removed 5 bases from V and 2 bases from J, with 13 bases in between. The CDR3 contains 14 residues. This CDR3 is CASSPGTFQETQYF. The CDR3 region has the DNA TGTGCCAGCAGTCCGGGGACATTTCAAGAGACCCAGTACTTC.

The chain links TRBV2 to TRBJ2-7, with D perhaps TRBD1 (6 bases). Trimming left V 3 bases short and J 1 base short, with 22 bases between. This CDR3 is built from 18 residues. Germline V gene lookup returns CDR1 SNHLY and CDR2 FYNNEI. The DNA for the CDR3 is TGTGCCAGCAGTGACCCCCCCCGACAGGACAGCCGGTCCTACGAGCAGTACTTC. Encoded protein: CASSDPPRQDSRSYEQYF.